The next 24 T cell receptor beta chains were all read from a single sample in a study of shared clonotypes between healthy human individuals. The assay was immunoSEQ multiplex PCR, and TCRdb's table has in-frame clones only and misses some. The sample carries about 2.4 million clones, 93% recorded once. Sequencing was done on a sample of naive CD4+ T cells from PBMCs. Subset reported: CD45RA+ positively selected. Receptor source: a man between 18 and 35 years old in good health. Some clones in this sample may be carry-over from other donors' samples.

The rearrangement uses TRBV6-1 and TRBJ2-5; D might be TRBD1 (6 bases). Trimming took off 10 bases at V and 2 bases at J, with 8 bases between the two ends. Germline V gene sequence: CDR1 MNHNS, CDR2 SASEGT. The CDR3 consists of 11 residues. DNA for the CDR3: TGTGCCAACAGGGAACAAGAGACCCAGTACTTC. Its translation: CANREQETQYF.

The chain has TRBV7-9 and TRBJ1-1, with 12 bases fitting TRBD1. The V gene end was trimmed by 4 bases and the J gene end by 6 bases; junction bases not matched to a gene: 3. CDR3 length equals 14 residues. Germline loops: CDR1 SEHNR, CDR2 FQNEAQ (reference sequence). For the CDR3, the DNA is TGTGCCAGCAGCTACGGGACAGGGGGCTCTGAAGCTTTCTTT. Protein sequence: CASSYGTGGSEAFF.

In its sample, this clone was seen once. The gene calls are TRBV6-6 and TRBJ2-1; 11 bases match TRBD2. The CDR3 is 16 amino acids. Germline trimming cut 5 bases from V and 4 bases from J; bases unmatched to any gene: 7. Germline CDR1 reads MNHNY; CDR2 reads SVGAGI (reference sequence). CDR3 protein: CASSVQGLAVYNEQFF. CDR3 sequence (DNA): TGTGCCAGCAGTGTCCAGGGACTAGCGGTTTACAATGAGCAGTTCTTC.

The V and J genes are TRBV13 and TRBJ2-5; 7 bases line up with TRBD1. This CDR3 region has 16 residues. The ends lost 3 bases at V and 5 bases at J; junction bases unmatched: 12. Germline lookup yields CDR1 PRHDT and CDR2 FYEKMQ (reference sequence). The DNA of the CDR3 is TGTGCCAGCAGCTTCCGACTGACAGGGCCCACGGAGACCCAGTACTTC. Translation: CASSFRLTGPTETQYF. Combining the CDR3 with reference TRBV13 and TRBJ2-5 gives the whole variable domain AAGVIQSPRHLIKEKRETATLKCYPIPRHDTVYWYQQGPGQDPQFLISFYEKMQSDKGSIPDRFSAQQFSDYHSELNMSSLELGDSALYFCASSFRLTGPTETQYFGPGTRLLVL.

This chain joins TRBV19 and TRBJ1-1; unclear D gene. The CDR3 length is 12 residues. Trimming removed 6 bases at V and 6 bases at J, with 11 bases between. The V gene's germline CDR1 is LNHDA and CDR2 SQIVND (reference sequence). In DNA form, the CDR3 reads TGTGCCAGTAGCCCATTACGGGCTGAAGCTTTCTTT. The encoded protein is CASSPLRAEAFF.

J is TRBJ2-4 and V is TRBV10-3; no firm D call. The CDR3 has 12 amino acids. The V and J ends lost 0 bases and 6 bases respectively, with 3 bases between them. Germline CDR1 reads ENHRY; CDR2 reads SYGVKD. The CDR3 sequence: CAISESSNIQYF. The CDR3 DNA is TGTGCCATCAGTGAGTCGTCAAACATTCAGTACTTC.

In its sample, this clone was seen once. The J gene is TRBJ2-1, the V gene TRBV29-1, with 9 bases lining up with TRBD2. V gave up 4 bases and J gave up 7 bases; unmatched junction bases: 8. This CDR3 comprises 14 residues. Looked up from germline, CDR1 is SQVTM and CDR2 is ANQGSEA. The CDR3 region has the DNA TGCAGCGTTGTTTTTAGCGGGAGTGGGAATGAGCAGTTCTTC. Translation gives CSVVFSGSGNEQFF.

A word on this clone: This specimen includes other DNA sequences encoding the same CDR3. V and J are TRBV5-1 and TRBJ2-3; D remains unclear. This CDR3 has 12 residues. Looked up from germline, CDR1 is SGHRS and CDR2 is YFSETQ. V lost 4 bases to trimming and J lost 6 bases, with 9 bases between them. CDR3: CASSLSGDTQYF. The DNA of the CDR3 is TGCGCCAGCAGCCTGAGTGGTGATACGCAGTATTTT.

This sequence joins TRBV14 and TRBJ2-5, with D possibly being TRBD1 (5 bases). Germline V gene sequence: CDR1 SGHDN, CDR2 FVKESK. The V and J ends lost 0 bases and 2 bases respectively, with 7 bases between them. The CDR3 consists of 14 residues. CDR3 in DNA: TGTGCCAGCAGCCAAGAATCAGGGCAAGAGACCCAGTACTTC. Encoded protein: CASSQESGQETQYF.

V is TRBV27 and J is TRBJ2-7; D not certain. V lost 2 bases to trimming and J lost 0 bases, with 17 bases between them. Germline assignment: CDR1 MNHEY and CDR2 SMNVEV (reference sequence). The CDR3 sequence is 17 residues long. The CDR3 coding sequence is TGTGCCAGCAGTTTACGGGTAAACCCCACCAGCTCCTACGAGCAGTACTTC. Its protein is CASSLRVNPTSSYEQYF.

The chain uses TRBV5-1 and TRBJ2-1; TRBD2 agrees at 8 bases. The germline V gene has CDR1 SGHRS and CDR2 YFSETQ. The CDR3 sequence is 17 residues long. Germline trimming cut 4 bases from V and 0 bases from J; bases unmatched to any gene: 9. The CDR3 coding sequence is TGCGCCAGCAGCGCAAACATAGCGGGGAGCTCCTACAATGAGCAGTTCTTC. Its protein product is CASSANIAGSSYNEQFF.

The chain carries TRBV4-3 and TRBJ1-4; D possibly corresponds to TRBD1 (5 bases). In germline, CDR1 is LGHNA, CDR2 YSLEER. With 7 bases removed from V and 8 bases from J, the gap between germline ends came to 14 bases. The CDR3 loop spans 13 amino acids. CDR3 bases: TGCGCCAGCAAAGGGGTCGTAGGCGAAAAACTGTTTTTT. This encodes CASKGVVGEKLFF.

The J gene is TRBJ2-5, the V gene TRBV6-5; D ambiguous. The end of the DNA aligns better with TRBJ2-7, so the J call may be wrong. Per the germline V gene, CDR1 is MNHEY and CDR2 is SVGAGI. The CDR3 has 14 amino acids. The CDR3: CASSYGPASYEQYF. CDR3 nucleotide sequence: TGTGCCAGCAGTTATGGACCGGCCTCCTACGAGCAGTACTTC.

To note about this clone: This specimen includes other DNA sequences encoding the same CDR3. This chain links TRBV7-9 with TRBJ1-5; D gene ambiguous. The CDR3 is 15 residues long. Trimming pared 2 bases from V and 0 bases from J, leaving 8 bases between. The germline V gene encodes CDR1 SEHNR and CDR2 FQNEAQ (reference sequence). CDR3 coding DNA: TGTGCCAGCAGCTTAACGGGAAATAGCAATCAGCCCCAGCATTTT. The encoded protein is CASSLTGNSNQPQHF.

The chain recombines TRBV25-1 with TRBJ2-5; D may be TRBD1 (6 bases). The CDR3 has 14 residues. Germline CDR1 and CDR2: MGHDK and SYGVNS. The V end lost 5 bases, the J end lost 9 bases, and 19 bases lay between the germline ends. CDR3 residues: CASSNPRTGNAQYF. The CDR3 nucleotides are TGTGCCAGCAGTAATCCCAGAACAGGGAATGCCCAGTACTTC.

A remark on this clone: Compared with germline, one end of the junction differs, possibly owing to a read error. The chain has TRBV7-9 and TRBJ2-4; 8 bases align to TRBD1. The CDR3 consists of 12 residues. The germline CDR1 and CDR2 sequences are SEHNR and FQNEAQ (reference sequence). The CDR3 DNA is TGTGCCAGCAGCTTAGAACAGGGGGGTCGGCACTTC. Translation: CASSLEQGGRHF.

J is TRBJ2-5 and V is TRBV7-2; 11 nucleotides match TRBD2. The J segment lost 6 bases and the V segment lost 5 bases, leaving 8 bases of the junction unmatched. Germline assignment: CDR1 SGHTA and CDR2 FQGNSA. The CDR3 contains 15 residues. As DNA, the CDR3 is TGTGCCAGCAGCGTCTCCCTAGCGGGGGGCCAGACCCAGTACTTC. It translates to CASSVSLAGGQTQYF.

The chain uses TRBV5-1 and TRBJ1-3, with D maybe TRBD1 (6 bases). The CDR3 is 19 amino acids. The ends were cut back, 4 bases at V and 0 bases at J, with 23 bases in the middle. Germline CDR1 is SGHRS and CDR2 is YFSETQ. The CDR3 here is CASSDSWGGSDSSGNTIYF. The DNA for the CDR3 is TGCGCCAGCAGCGATTCCTGGGGGGGCTCCGATAGCTCTGGAAACACCATATATTTT.

V usage is TRBV5-1 and J usage is TRBJ2-1; a possible D gene is TRBD1 (5 bases). V was shortened by 0 bases and J by 5 bases, with 9 bases between the two germline ends. The CDR3 has 14 amino acids. Germline lookup yields CDR1 SGHRS and CDR2 YFSETQ. CDR3 bases: TGCGCCAGCAGCTTGGGTAGGGGAAACAATGAGCAGTTCTTC. Its protein is CASSLGRGNNEQFF.

The rearrangement links TRBV6-6 to TRBJ2-7, with TRBD2 matching 7 bases. CDR1 and CDR2 from the germline V gene are MNHNY and SVGAGI (reference sequence). J lost 4 bases, V lost 7 bases, and 7 bases had no gene match. CDR3 size: 13 residues. CDR3 sequence reads: CASTGLVSYEQYF. The CDR3 bases are TGTGCCAGCACCGGACTAGTCTCTTACGAGCAGTACTTC.

The chain has TRBV4-2 and TRBJ2-3; 11 nucleotides align to TRBD2. The germline gives CDR1 LGHNA, CDR2 YNFKEQ. V shed 3 bases, J shed 1 base, and the junction held 3 bases outside the gene matches. The CDR3 has 16 residues. CDR3 region: CASSHFSGRGTDTQYF. Here the CDR3 DNA reads TGTGCCAGCAGCCACTTTAGCGGGAGGGGCACAGATACGCAGTATTTT.

J is TRBJ2-2 and V is TRBV5-4; maybe TRBD1 (6 bases). Germline V gene lookup returns CDR1 SGHNT and CDR2 YYREEE (reference sequence). The CDR3 has 16 amino acids. V dropped 7 bases and J dropped 2 bases, with 18 bases sitting between them. For the CDR3, the DNA is TGTGCCAGCCGCCCAGGGCAGGGGTATAACACCGGGGAGCTGTTTTTT. Translation gives CASRPGQGYNTGELFF.

This chain uses TRBV19 with TRBJ2-3; 8 nucleotides line up with TRBD1. Unmatched junction bases numbered 3, after V lost 3 bases and J lost 1 base. Germline CDR1 is LNHDA and CDR2 is SQIVND (reference sequence). The CDR3 is 15 residues long. The CDR3, as DNA: TGTGCCAGTAGTATTCTGACAGGGGGCACAGATACGCAGTATTTT. Its protein product is CASSILTGGTDTQYF.

V gene TRBV9 combines with J gene TRBJ1-4; the match to TRBD1 covers 7 bases. The CDR3 runs 14 residues. From germline, CDR1 is SGDLS and CDR2 YYNGEE. V dropped 7 bases and J dropped 4; count of bases not matched to a gene: 7. CDR3 nucleotides: TGTGCCAGCTCAACGACAGGGAGTAATGAAAAACTGTTTTTT. This gives the protein CASSTTGSNEKLFF.